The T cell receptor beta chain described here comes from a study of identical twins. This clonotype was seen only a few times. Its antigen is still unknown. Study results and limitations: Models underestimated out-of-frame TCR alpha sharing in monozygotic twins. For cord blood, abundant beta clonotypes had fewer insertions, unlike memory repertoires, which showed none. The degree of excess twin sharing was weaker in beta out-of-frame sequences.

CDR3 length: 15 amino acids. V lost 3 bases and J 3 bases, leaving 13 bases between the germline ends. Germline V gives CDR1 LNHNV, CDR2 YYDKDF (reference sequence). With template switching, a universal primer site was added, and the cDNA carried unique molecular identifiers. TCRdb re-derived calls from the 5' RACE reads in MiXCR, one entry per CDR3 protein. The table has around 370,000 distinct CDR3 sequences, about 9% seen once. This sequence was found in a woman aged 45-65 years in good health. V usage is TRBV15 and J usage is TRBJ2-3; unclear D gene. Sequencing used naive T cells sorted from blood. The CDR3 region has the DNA TGTGCCACCAGCAGCCACCCGAAGAGTACAGATACGCAGTATTTT. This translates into CATSSHPKSTDTQYF.